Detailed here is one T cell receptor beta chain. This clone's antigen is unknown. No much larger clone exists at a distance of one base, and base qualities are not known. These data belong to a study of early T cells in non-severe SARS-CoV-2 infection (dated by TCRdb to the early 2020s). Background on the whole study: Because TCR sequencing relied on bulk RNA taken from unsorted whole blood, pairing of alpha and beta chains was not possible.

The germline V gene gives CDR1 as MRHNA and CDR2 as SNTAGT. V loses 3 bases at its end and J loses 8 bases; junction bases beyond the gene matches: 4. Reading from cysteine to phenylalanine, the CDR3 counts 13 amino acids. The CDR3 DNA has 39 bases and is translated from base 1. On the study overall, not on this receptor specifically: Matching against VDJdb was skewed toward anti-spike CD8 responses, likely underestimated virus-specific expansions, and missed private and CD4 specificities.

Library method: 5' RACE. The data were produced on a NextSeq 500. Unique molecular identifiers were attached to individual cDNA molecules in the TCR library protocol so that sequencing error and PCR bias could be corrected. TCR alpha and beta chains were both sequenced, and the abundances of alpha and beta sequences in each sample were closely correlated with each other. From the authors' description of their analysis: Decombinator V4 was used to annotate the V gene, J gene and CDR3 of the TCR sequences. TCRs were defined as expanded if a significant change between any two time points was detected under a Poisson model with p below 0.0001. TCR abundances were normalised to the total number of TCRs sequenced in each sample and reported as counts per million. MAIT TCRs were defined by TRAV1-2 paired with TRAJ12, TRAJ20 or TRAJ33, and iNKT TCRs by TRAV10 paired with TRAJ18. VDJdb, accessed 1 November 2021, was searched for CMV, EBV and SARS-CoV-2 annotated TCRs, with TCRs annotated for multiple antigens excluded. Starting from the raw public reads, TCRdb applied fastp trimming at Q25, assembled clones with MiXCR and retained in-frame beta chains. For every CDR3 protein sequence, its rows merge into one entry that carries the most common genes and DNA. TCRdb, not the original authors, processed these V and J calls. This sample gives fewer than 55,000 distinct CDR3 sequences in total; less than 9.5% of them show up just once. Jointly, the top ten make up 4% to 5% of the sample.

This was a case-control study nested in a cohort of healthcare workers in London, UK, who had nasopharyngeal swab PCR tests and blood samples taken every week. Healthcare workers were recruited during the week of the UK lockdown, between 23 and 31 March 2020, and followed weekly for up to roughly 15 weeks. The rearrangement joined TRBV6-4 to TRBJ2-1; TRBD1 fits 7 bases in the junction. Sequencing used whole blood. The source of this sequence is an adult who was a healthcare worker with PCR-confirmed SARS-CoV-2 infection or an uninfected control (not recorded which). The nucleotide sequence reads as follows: TGTGCCAGCAGTGAGGACAGGTACGATGAGCAGTTCTTC. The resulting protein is CASSEDRYDEQFF.